This entry features one TCR beta chain sequence. The table lists this clone with a few counts. The antigen it recognizes is unknown. Base qualities are not recorded, but no much larger clone differs from it by a single base. TCR CDR3 regions were amplified from genomic DNA by multiplex PCR using the deep immunoSEQ assay. Genomic DNA extracted from each cell subset was distributed evenly over all wells of several immunoSEQ 96-well plates, and each plate served as one replicate. Each replicate PCR for sorted subsets received about 220 ng genomic DNA, equal to tens of thousands of T cell genomes. The purified libraries were quantified using a Qubit 3.0 fluorometer, sized with a Bioanalyzer 2100, and then quantified again using the KAPA Library Quantification kit. A separate single-read 150-cycle Illumina NextSeq 550 flow cell was used to sequence each immunoSEQ 96-well plate. In the authors' own workflow: Because the immunoSEQ output included only junctional sequences and no quality scores, the filtering could not be the same as the filtering used for full-length reads. Sequences were annotated with PyIR, a Python wrapper for IgBLAST v1.9, and V/J genes and CDR3 were assigned using IMGT germline references. Reads with weak V/J assignments (E-value above 1e-6), missing CDR3, stop codons, out-of-frame junctions, or ambiguous translated residues were removed. A V3J clonotype was defined by an identical inferred V gene, J gene, and CDR3 amino acid sequence. The percentage overlap between two repertoires was calculated by dividing the number of shared unique clonotypes by the size of the smaller repertoire. Three approaches were used to assess repertoire richness: RTK rarefaction, the Chao1 estimator, and Recon v2.1 estimates of unobserved clonotypes. For all TCRbeta clonotypes obtained by the gDNA method from a few donors, generation probabilities were computed with OLGA. This is the immuneACCESS table as TCRdb keeps it, with only in-frame sequences that have V and J called. A part of the clones is gone; compared with another copy, unresolved V genes explain less than half, and the rest is unexplained. Clone size and the V and J calls come from that table; the DNA yielded D and trimming. The sample table shows some 1,100,000 clones, and about 84% are seen once. The ten largest clones represent more than 0.45% of the sample.

These data belong to a study of shared clonotypes between healthy human individuals (TCRdb year 2020). About the full investigation: The cohort comprised a couple of women and a few men aged 18 to 49 years. Libraries were prepared and TCR repertoires were sequenced by different laboratories using diverse techniques, in order to increase sequencing depth and limit assay-specific biases. For each donor, CD4 naive and CD4 memory were each given three plates, CD8 naive was given two plates, and CD8 memory was given one plate. The study deeply sequenced blood TCR repertoires of five healthy adults to estimate repertoire size and the extent of clonotype sharing between individuals. Each donor's leukapheresis produced roughly between about 0.9 and 9.5 billion PBMCs. General study outcomes and caveats: Compared with non-shared clonotypes, clonotypes shared by all four sorted-subset donors had higher generation probabilities. Even with the large sequencing depth, rarefaction of the sorted-subset datasets indicated that sequencing was incomplete. Roughly 5% of naive CD4, roughly 3.5% of naive CD8, 2.3% of memory CD4, and around 0.42% of memory CD8 clonotypes were shared across a few donors. Pairwise subsampling indicated that sequencing depth was expected to affect the degree of clonotype sharing among donors. Sampling was restricted to blood, and TCR repertoires in tissue are likely to differ from TCR repertoires in blood. Naive subsets generally had larger estimated clonotype richness than memory subsets. Because the study included a small number of donors, the genetic and exposure-history diversity represented was limited.

The donors were healthy, HIV-negative adults who had no recently reported acute infections or vaccinations. Only Caucasian adults living in Nashville, Tennessee, USA were represented among the donors. CD4+ T cells were enriched by magnetic negative selection; naive cells were then positively selected on CD45RA, and the negative fraction formed the memory subset. After blood collection by leukapheresis, PBMCs were isolated using Ficoll-Histopaque density gradient centrifugation and then cryopreserved in the vapor phase of liquid nitrogen. Analytical flow cytometry was used to check the purity and quantity of each magnetically sorted T cell population. Genomic DNA was isolated from every sorted fraction and measured by UV absorbance on a Nanodrop 2000c. From cysteine to phenylalanine, the CDR3 is 15 amino acids long. CDR3 DNA only is kept here, 45 bases in frame from base 1. Relative to germline, V is 8 bases shorter and J is 1 base shorter, with 17 bases between their ends. CDR1 MNHEY and CDR2 SMNVEV are derived from the germline V gene (reference sequence).

The sequenced material came from memory CD4+ T cells from PBMCs. The cell subset or site label for this specimen denotes: CD45RA-negative fraction. Recombination linked TRBV27 to TRBJ2-5; the D segment is perhaps TRBD1 or TRBD2, each sharing 6 matched bases. The receptor was isolated from a young man in good health. Some clones in this sample may be carry-over from other donors' samples. The nucleotide sequence is TGTGCCAGCGGGGTACAGGGAGGAAGCCAAGAGACCCAGTACTTC. Its protein product is CASGVQGGSQETQYF.